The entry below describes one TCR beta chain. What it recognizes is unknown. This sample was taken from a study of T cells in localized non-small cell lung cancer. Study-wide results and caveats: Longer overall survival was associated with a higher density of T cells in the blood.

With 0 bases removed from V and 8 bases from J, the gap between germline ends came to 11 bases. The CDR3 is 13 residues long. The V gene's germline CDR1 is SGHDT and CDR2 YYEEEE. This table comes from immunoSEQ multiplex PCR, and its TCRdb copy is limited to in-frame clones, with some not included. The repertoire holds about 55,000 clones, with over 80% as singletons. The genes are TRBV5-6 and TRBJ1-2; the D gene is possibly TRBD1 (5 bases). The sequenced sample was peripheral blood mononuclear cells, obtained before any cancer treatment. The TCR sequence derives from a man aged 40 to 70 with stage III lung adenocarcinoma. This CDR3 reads CASSLDRFDGYTF. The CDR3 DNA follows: TGTGCCAGCAGCTTGGACAGGTTTGACGGCTACACCTTC.